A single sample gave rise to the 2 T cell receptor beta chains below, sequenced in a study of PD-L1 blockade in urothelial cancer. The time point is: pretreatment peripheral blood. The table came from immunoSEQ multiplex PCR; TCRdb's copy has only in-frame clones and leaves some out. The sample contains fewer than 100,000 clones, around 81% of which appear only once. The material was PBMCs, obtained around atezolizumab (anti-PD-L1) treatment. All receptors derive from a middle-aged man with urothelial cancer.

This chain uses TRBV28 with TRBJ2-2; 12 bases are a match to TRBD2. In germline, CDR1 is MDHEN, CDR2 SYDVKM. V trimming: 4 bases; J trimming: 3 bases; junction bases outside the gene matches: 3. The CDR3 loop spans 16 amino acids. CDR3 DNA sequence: TGTGCCAGCAGTTCAGGGACTAGCGGGTACACCGGGGAGCTGTTTTTT. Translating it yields CASSSGTSGYTGELFF.

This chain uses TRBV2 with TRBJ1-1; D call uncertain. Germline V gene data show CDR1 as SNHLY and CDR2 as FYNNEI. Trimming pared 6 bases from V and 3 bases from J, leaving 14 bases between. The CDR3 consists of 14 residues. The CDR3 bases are TGTGCCAGCAGACTTTCGGAGGTGGACACTGAAGCTTTCTTT. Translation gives CASRLSEVDTEAFF.